This T cell receptor (beta chain) derives from a study of PD-1 blockade in classical Hodgkin lymphoma. Every patient had relapsed following autologous stem cell transplantation, and cohorts differed in brentuximab vedotin exposure. Assay used: immunoSEQ multiplex PCR; TCRdb lists only in-frame clones, some missing. The table shows tens of thousands of clones, with 60% to 85% occurring only once. Worth noting for this clone: No antigen is known for it.

Study-wide results and caveats: Exclusion removed patients who began nivolumab under 1 year after ASCT. Relapsed/refractory patients reportedly had lower baseline diversity than newly diagnosed patients. Possibly reflecting disease activity or prior therapy, repertoire differences have causes that remain undefined. Those achieving complete response showed baseline diversity like newly diagnosed patients.

The length of the CDR3 is 16 residues. V was shortened by 4 bases and J by 5 bases, with 21 bases between the two germline ends. Germline CDR1 and CDR2: MNHEY and SMNVEV (reference sequence). The receptor comes from a human donor with classical Hodgkin lymphoma. Sequencing used peripheral blood mononuclear cells (PBMCs), obtained at baseline. The V call is TRBV27, the J call TRBJ2-7, with D possibly matching TRBD2 (6 bases). Written as DNA, the CDR3 is TGTGCCAGCAGTTCGCAGACGGGGGTAGGTGGGAACGAGCAGTACTTC. Translation gives CASSSQTGVGGNEQYF.